Listed below are T cell receptor beta chains from one sample, sequenced in a study of OX40 agonist ivuxolimab in advanced cancers. The assay was immunoSEQ multiplex PCR, and TCRdb's table has in-frame clones only and misses some. The sample lists 50,000 to 65,000 clones, roughly 87% occurring once. The source material was CD4+ or CD8+ T cells sorted from blood, sampled in a trial of the OX40 agonist ivuxolimab. The receptors were gathered from an adult with an advanced solid tumor such as melanoma, head and neck, liver or kidney cancer. The CDR3 runs from the conserved cysteine through the conserved F or W. The D gene is left open where the match is weak. Clone sizes are given selectively: once, few, many, or a class where the clone is expanded.

TRBV6-6	NA	TRBJ2-1	NA	CASSSRQYNEQFF	TGTGCCAGCAGTTCGCGCCAATACAATGAGCAGTTCTTC
TRBV5-1	NA	TRBJ2-1	once	CASSLEARLSYNEQFF	TGCGCCAGCAGCTTGGAGGCGCGACTCTCCTACAATGAGCAGTTCTTC
TRBV30	TRBD1	TRBJ1-4	once	CAWSVQGAREKLFF	TGTGCCTGGAGTGTGCAGGGGGCGCGTGAAAAACTGTTTTTT
TRBV19	NA	TRBJ1-1	few	CASSRTGTGNTEAFF	TGTGCCAGTAGTCGAACCGGGACGGGGAACACTGAAGCTTTCTTT
TRBV7-9	TRBD2	TRBJ2-1	NA	CASSFRTSGRNNEQFF	TGTGCCAGCAGCTTTAGGACTAGCGGGAGGAACAATGAGCAGTTCTTC
TRBV5-1	TRBD1	TRBJ2-7	once	CASSSGQGPLYEQYF	TGCGCCAGCAGCTCCGGACAGGGGCCTTTGTACGAGCAGTACTTC
TRBV4-2	TRBD1	TRBJ1-2	few	CASSQGDSGYGYTF	TGTGCCAGCAGCCAGGGGGACAGTGGCTATGGCTACACCTTC
TRBV19	NA	TRBJ2-1	NA	CASSINDRGNEQFF	TGTGCCAGTAGTATAAACGACCGTGGGAATGAGCAGTTCTTC
TRBV10-2	NA	TRBJ2-7	NA	CASSAKQETYEQYF	TGCGCCAGCAGTGCAAAACAGGAGACCTACGAGCAGTACTTC
TRBV7-2	NA	TRBJ2-3	NA	CASSSNTDTQYF	TGTGCCAGCAGCTCCAACACAGATACGCAGTATTTT
TRBV5-6	NA	TRBJ2-1	NA	CASSLGLDDNEQFF	TGTGCCAGCAGCTTGGGACTAGATGACAATGAGCAGTTCTTC
TRBV7-3	NA	TRBJ2-7	NA	CASSLRSGLDYEQYF	TGTGCCAGCAGCTTAAGATCCGGATTGGACTACGAGCAGTACTTC
TRBV10-3	NA	TRBJ2-7	NA	CAITDPMRGAYEQYF	TGTGCCATCACCGACCCTATGAGGGGCGCCTACGAGCAGTACTTC
TRBV28	NA	TRBJ2-2	NA	CASSLHQGTTGELFF	TGTGCCAGCAGCCTTCATCAGGGTACCACCGGGGAGCTGTTTTTT
TRBV11-3	TRBD2	TRBJ2-1	NA	CASSYTSGSYNEQFF	TGTGCCAGCAGCTATACTAGCGGGAGCTACAATGAGCAGTTCTTC
TRBV30	NA	TRBJ2-1	once	CAWSVMAPAGQFF	TGTGCCTGGAGTGTAATGGCCCCAGCCGGGCAGTTCTTC
TRBV27	TRBD1	TRBJ1-4	NA	CASSPQVPGQGSNEKLFF	TGTGCCAGCAGTCCTCAAGTCCCGGGACAGGGATCTAATGAAAAACTGTTTTTT
TRBV19	NA	TRBJ1-1	NA	CASSLGLKNTEAFF	TGTGCCAGTAGCCTGGGACTTAAGAACACTGAAGCTTTCTTT
TRBV7-9	NA	TRBJ1-3	NA	CASSLTTGSGNTIYF	TGTGCCAGCAGCCTTACGACGGGCTCTGGAAACACCATATATTTT
TRBV9	NA	TRBJ2-5	NA	CASSVVPDQETQYF	TGTGCCAGCAGCGTAGTCCCAGACCAAGAGACCCAGTACTTC
TRBV15	NA	TRBJ1-5	once	CATSSNKQQPQHF	TGTGCCACCAGCTCAAACAAACAACAGCCCCAGCATTTT
TRBV5-4	TRBD1	TRBJ1-3	NA	CASSWPDRGGNTIYF	TGTGCCAGCAGCTGGCCTGACAGGGGGGGAAACACCATATATTTT
TRBV10-3	NA	TRBJ1-2	NA	CAISPSLYGYTF	TGTGCCATCAGCCCCAGCCTCTATGGCTACACCTTC
TRBV18	NA	TRBJ2-1	NA	CASSPGADNEQFF	TGTGCCAGCTCACCGGGGGCCGACAATGAGCAGTTCTTC
TRBV7-6	TRBD2	TRBJ2-7	NA	CASSRGGRIYEQYF	TGTGCCAGCAGCAGAGGCGGGAGAATTTACGAGCAGTACTTC
TRBV10-3	NA	TRBJ1-3	NA	CAISASNTIYF	TGTGCCATCAGTGCGTCAAACACCATATATTTT
TRBV27	TRBD1	TRBJ2-7	NA	CARYTDRGEHEQYF	TGTGCCAGATATACTGACAGGGGGGAGCACGAGCAGTACTTC
TRBV30	NA	TRBJ1-6	few	CAWSHPGPNNSPLHF	TGTGCCTGGAGTCATCCAGGACCCAATAATTCACCCCTCCACTTT
TRBV7-3	NA	TRBJ1-1	NA	CASSLTPGRDTEAFF	TGTGCCAGCAGCTTAACGCCGGGTAGGGATACTGAAGCTTTCTTT